This T cell receptor (beta chain) was identified during a study of T-cell reconstitution after alpha-beta-depleted transplantation in children. This CDR3 spans 12 amino acids. Trimming took 5 bases from V and 7 from J, leaving 10 bases between them. Germline-derived CDR1 and CDR2 are MRHNA and SNTAGT. Construction of the TCRbeta library involved unique molecular identifiers. TCRdb re-derived calls from the PCR reads in MiXCR, one entry per CDR3 protein. The sample lists 500,000 to 750,000 distinct CDR3 sequences; approximately 30% were seen once. The specimen comprised PBMCs, sampled before TCRalphabeta/CD19-depleted stem cell transplant. This receptor was identified in a boy under three years old with Wiskott-Aldrich syndrome, due to receive a stem cell transplant. This chain uses TRBV6-4 with TRBJ2-3; D gene unclear. CDR3 in amino acids: CASSPLTYTQYF. CDR3 nucleotides: TGTGCCAGCAGTCCCCTGACCTATACGCAGTATTTT.